These 11 T cell receptor beta chains originate from one sample sequenced in a study of blood T cell repertoires in COVID-19. Sequencing used immunoSEQ multiplex PCR; TCRdb keeps in-frame clones, though not all of them. The sample records about 250,000 clones, 86% being singletons. The specimen sequenced was peripheral blood. The receptor source for this set is a woman in her sixties or seventies who had recovered from COVID-19.

The chain has TRBV6-6 and TRBJ2-1; D possibly corresponds to TRBD2 (5 bases). The V and J ends lost 7 bases and 1 base respectively, with 17 bases between them. Germline V gives CDR1 MNHNY, CDR2 SVGAGI (reference sequence). The CDR3 covers 16 residues. The CDR3 reads CASTRSIGVSYNEQFF. The CDR3 DNA is TGTGCCAGCACCCGCTCCATCGGGGTTTCCTACAATGAGCAGTTCTTC.

This sequence joins TRBV3-1 (or the pseudogene TRBV3-2) and TRBJ2-3; 8 positions match TRBD2. This CDR3 spans 16 amino acids. The germline CDR1 and CDR2 sequences are LGHDT and YNNKEL (reference sequence). V shed 4 bases and J 6 bases; nucleotides not matched to a gene: 12. The CDR3 sequence: CASSLLGLAQMDTQYF. In DNA, the CDR3 is TGTGCCAGCAGCCTTCTAGGACTAGCTCAAATGGATACGCAGTATTTT.

This clone was counted between two and nine times. This sequence joins TRBV7-6 and TRBJ1-5; no reliable D call. Per germline, CDR1 SGHVS and CDR2 FNYEAQ. V lost 1 base and J 2 bases, leaving 6 bases between the germline ends. This CDR3 has 14 amino acids. The CDR3, as DNA: TGTGCCAGCAGCTTAGAAGCGGGCAATCAGCCCCAGCATTTT. Translating it yields CASSLEAGNQPQHF.

This chain links TRBV28 with TRBJ1-2; maybe TRBD1 (5 bases). This CDR3 has 15 residues. Trimming pared 6 bases from V and 4 bases from J, leaving 18 bases between. Germline V CDR1 and CDR2: MDHEN, SYDVKM. The CDR3 DNA reads as TGTGCCAGCAGGTTGGAACCGGACACGGTCTATGGCTACACCTTC. Protein sequence: CASRLEPDTVYGYTF.

This clone was picked up one time. The genes are TRBV5-6 and TRBJ1-5; D perhaps matches TRBD1 (5 bases). Germline V lookup: CDR1 SGHDT, CDR2 YYEEEE. Between the trimmed V and J ends, which lost 0 bases and 3 bases, there was a span of 13 bases. The CDR3 length is 16 residues. The CDR3 reads CASSLGQGRVNQPQHF. The CDR3 coding sequence is TGTGCCAGCAGCTTGGGCCAGGGAAGAGTCAATCAGCCCCAGCATTTT.

The chain is built from TRBV6-1 and TRBJ2-3; TRBD2 matches 10 bases. Germline loops: CDR1 MNHNS, CDR2 SASEGT. The V gene end was trimmed by 3 bases and the J gene end by 8 bases; junction bases not matched to a gene: 5. This CDR3 region has 14 residues. CDR3 amino acids: CASSDGGLAATQYF. In DNA, the CDR3 is TGTGCCAGCAGTGACGGAGGACTAGCGGCTACGCAGTATTTT.

The CDR3 loop reads CASSYPPLGTNYEQYF. In nucleotides, the CDR3 is TGTGCCAGCAGTTATCCCCCCCTCGGGACTAACTACGAGCAGTACTTC. J is TRBJ2-7 and V is TRBV6-2 or TRBV6-3, with 7 bases matching TRBD2. Germline V gene lookup returns CDR1 MNHEY and CDR2 SVGEGT. Trimming took 3 bases from V and 3 from J; bases not matched to a gene: 11. The CDR3 has 16 amino acids.

The chain is built from TRBV5-5 and TRBJ1-5, with a weak D call TRBD1 (5 bases). With 4 bases removed from V and 1 base from J, the gap between germline ends came to 12 bases. Germline-derived CDR1 and CDR2 are SGHKS and YYEKEE (reference sequence). This CDR3 has 15 amino acids. This CDR3 reads CASSKGVGSNQPQHF. DNA of the CDR3: TGTGCCAGCAGCAAAGGGGTCGGGAGCAATCAGCCCCAGCATTTT.

The V call is TRBV20-1, the J call TRBJ1-5; 8 nucleotides match TRBD1. V shed 3 bases and J 5 bases; nucleotides not matched to a gene: 6. The CDR3 totals 14 residues. Looked up from germline, CDR1 is DFQATT and CDR2 is SNEGSKA (reference sequence). CDR3 sequence (DNA): TGCAGTGCTAGTGGCAGGGGGCCTCATCAGCCCCAGCATTTT. Amino acid sequence: CSASGRGPHQPQHF.

J is TRBJ2-7 and V is TRBV11-2; 9 bases match TRBD1. The germline V gene has CDR1 SGHAT and CDR2 FQNNGV. The J segment lost 6 bases and the V segment lost 5 bases, leaving 8 bases of the junction unmatched. The CDR3 extends over 14 amino acids. The CDR3 DNA sequence: TGTGCCAGCAGCCTAATACAGGGGGCGGGCGAGCAGTACTTC. It yields the protein CASSLIQGAGEQYF.

This clone was detected once. CDR3 sequence reads: CASSPRNRTRNSPLHF. The CDR3 DNA sequence: TGTGCCAGCTCACCAAGGAACAGGACGAGGAATTCACCCCTCCACTTT. The chain combines TRBV18 with TRBJ1-6, with TRBD1 as a possible D gene (5 bases). Trimming stripped 2 bases from V and 7 bases from J, with 15 bases between. The CDR3 consists of 16 residues. The V gene's germline CDR1 is KGHSH and CDR2 LQKENI.